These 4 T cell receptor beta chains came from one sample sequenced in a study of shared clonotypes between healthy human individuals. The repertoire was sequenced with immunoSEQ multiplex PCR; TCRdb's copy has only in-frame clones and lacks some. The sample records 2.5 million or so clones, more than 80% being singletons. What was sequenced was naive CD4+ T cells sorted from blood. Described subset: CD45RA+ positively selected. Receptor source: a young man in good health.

CDR3 sequence (DNA): TGTGCCAGCATTCTGGACGGCTTGGTGGGTGGCTACACCTTC. Amino acid sequence: CASILDGLVGGYTF. The chain is built from TRBV27 and TRBJ1-2; D is unclear. The CDR3 spans 14 residues. V gave up 7 bases and J gave up 7 bases, with 19 bases separating them. Germline V gives CDR1 MNHEY, CDR2 SMNVEV (reference sequence).

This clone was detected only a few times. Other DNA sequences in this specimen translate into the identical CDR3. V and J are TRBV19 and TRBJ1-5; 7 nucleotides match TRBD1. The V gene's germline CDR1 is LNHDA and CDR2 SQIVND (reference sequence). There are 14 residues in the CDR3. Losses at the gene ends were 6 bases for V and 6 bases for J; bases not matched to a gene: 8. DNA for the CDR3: TGTGCCAGTAGCATAAGACAGGGTGGTCAGCCCCAGCATTTT. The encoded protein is CASSIRQGGQPQHF.

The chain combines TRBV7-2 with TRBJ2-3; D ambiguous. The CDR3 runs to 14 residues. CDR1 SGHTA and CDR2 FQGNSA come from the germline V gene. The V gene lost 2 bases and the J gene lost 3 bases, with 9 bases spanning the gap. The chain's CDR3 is CASSLWGPTDTQYF. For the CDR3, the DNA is TGTGCCAGCAGCTTATGGGGTCCAACAGATACGCAGTATTTT. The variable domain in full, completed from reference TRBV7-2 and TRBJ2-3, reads GAGVSQSPSNKVTEKGKDVELRCDPISGHTALYWYRQSLGQGLEFLIYFQGNSAPDKSGLPSDRFSAERTGGSVSTLTIQRTQQEDSAVYLCASSLWGPTDTQYFGPGTRLTVL.

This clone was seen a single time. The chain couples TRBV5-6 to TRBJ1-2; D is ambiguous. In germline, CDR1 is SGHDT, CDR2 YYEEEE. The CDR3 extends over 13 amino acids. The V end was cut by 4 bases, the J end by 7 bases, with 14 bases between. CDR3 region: CASSPFQEGGYTF. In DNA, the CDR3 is TGTGCCAGCAGCCCCTTTCAGGAAGGTGGCTACACCTTC. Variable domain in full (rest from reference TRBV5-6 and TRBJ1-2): DAGVTQSPTHLIKTRGQQVTLRCSPKSGHDTVSWYQQALGQGPQFIFQYYEEEERQRGNFPDRFSGHQFPNYSSELNVNALLLGDSALYLCASSPFQEGGYTFGSGTRLTVV.